These 13 T cell receptor beta chains share one sample of origin, sequenced in a study of shared clonotypes between healthy human individuals. Some clones are missing from TCRdb's copy, which holds only in-frame ones; the method was immunoSEQ multiplex PCR. The sample has about 380,000 clones, approximately 97% seen once. Material for sequencing was memory CD8+ T cells sorted from blood. Documented subset: CD45RO+ cells pooled with CCR7-negative TemRA cells. Every receptor here comes from a young man in good health.

This sequence joins TRBV28 and TRBJ2-2, with D possibly matching TRBD2 (6 bases). V lost 2 bases to trimming and J lost 4 bases, with 8 bases between them. The CDR3 sequence is 14 residues long. Germline CDR1 is MDHEN and CDR2 is SYDVKM. Here the CDR3 DNA reads TGTGCCAGCAGTTTAGGAGCGGGCACCGGGGAGCTGTTTTTT. It translates to CASSLGAGTGELFF.

The chain uses TRBV7-9 and TRBJ2-5; D is perhaps TRBD2 (5 bases). The germline V and J ends were trimmed by 1 base and 4 bases, with 10 bases remaining between them. CDR3 length: 14 residues. Germline CDR1 is SEHNR and CDR2 is FQNEAQ (reference sequence). The chain's CDR3 is CASSLGRGSETQYF. CDR3 in DNA: TGTGCCAGCAGCTTAGGTCGGGGTTCAGAGACCCAGTACTTC.

Details on this clone: Different DNA sequences within this sample yield the same CDR3. The CDR3 bases are TGTGCCAGTAGCAGACTAGCGGGATCCTACGAGCAGTACTTC. Protein product: CASSRLAGSYEQYF. The chain combines TRBV19 with TRBJ2-7, with 11 bases identical to TRBD2. Unmatched junction bases numbered 2, after V lost 6 bases and J lost 1 base. CDR3 length: 14 amino acids. The germline V gene has CDR1 LNHDA and CDR2 SQIVND (reference sequence).

The J gene is TRBJ2-3, the V gene TRBV7-9; D might be TRBD1 or TRBD2, each matching 6 bases. This CDR3 has 17 amino acids. V was cut by 1 base and J by 2 bases, with 16 bases left in between. Germline assignment: CDR1 SEHNR and CDR2 FQNEAQ (reference sequence). CDR3 amino acids: CASSLVRGRSATDTQYF. The CDR3 DNA is TGTGCCAGCAGCTTAGTTCGGGGGCGTTCTGCCACAGATACGCAGTATTTT.

J is TRBJ1-2 and V is TRBV9; the D is unclear. Trimming cost V 2 bases and J 1 base, with 9 bases left between them. Germline assignment: CDR1 SGDLS and CDR2 YYNGEE. The CDR3 sequence is 14 residues long. CDR3 protein: CASSVSTDNYGYTF. CDR3 bases: TGTGCCAGCAGCGTCTCGACGGATAACTATGGCTACACCTTC.

The chain joins TRBV5-1 to TRBJ2-3; 8 bases agree with TRBD2. The CDR3 loop spans 14 amino acids. J was trimmed by 4 bases and V by 6 bases; bases with no gene match: 7. Germline V gene data show CDR1 as SGHRS and CDR2 as YFSETQ. The CDR3 DNA is TGCGCCAGCACTCCGACTAGCGTCGCAGATACGCAGTATTTT. Its translation is CASTPTSVADTQYF.

The V and J genes are TRBV19 and TRBJ1-5; D unresolved. Trimming stripped 4 bases from V and 8 bases from J, with 21 bases between. The CDR3 totals 16 residues. Germline V lookup: CDR1 LNHDA, CDR2 SQIVND (reference sequence). CDR3 region: CASSNISRTPREPQHF. CDR3 DNA sequence: TGTGCCAGTAGTAATATCTCTCGGACGCCGAGGGAGCCCCAGCATTTT.

The chain links TRBV19 to TRBJ2-7, with D maybe TRBD2 (7 bases). CDR1 and CDR2 from the germline V gene are LNHDA and SQIVND (reference sequence). The V and J ends lost 3 bases and 6 bases respectively, with 9 bases between them. The CDR3 loop spans 12 amino acids. The CDR3 protein is CASSMGGREQYF. As DNA, the CDR3 is TGTGCCAGTAGTATGGGGGGGCGCGAGCAGTACTTC.

The chain links TRBV15 to TRBJ2-2, with 11 bases fitting TRBD2. V shed 6 bases and J 6 bases; nucleotides not matched to a gene: 6. Germline CDR1 reads LNHNV; CDR2 reads YYDKDF (reference sequence). This CDR3 spans 15 amino acids. The CDR3 protein is CATSHSGRAPGELFF. The DNA of the CDR3 is TGTGCCACCAGTCATAGCGGGAGGGCCCCCGGGGAGCTGTTTTTT.

V is TRBV4-1 and J is TRBJ2-1; TRBD1 matches 11 bases. Per the germline V gene, CDR1 is MGHRA and CDR2 is YSYEKL. The CDR3 spans 15 residues. V was pared by 4 bases and J by 6 bases, with 5 bases of the junction left unmatched. The CDR3 DNA sequence: TGCGCCAGCAGCCGATTCGGGACAGGGGGCAATGAGCAGTTCTTC. Protein: CASSRFGTGGNEQFF.

The V gene is TRBV30, the J gene TRBJ2-2, with D tentatively TRBD1 (6 bases). From germline, CDR1 is GTSNPN and CDR2 SVGIG (reference sequence). Trimming pared 3 bases from V and 4 bases from J, leaving 12 bases between. The CDR3 has 14 residues. CDR3 bases: TGTGCCTGGAGGTTTGGGACAACCACCGGGGAGCTGTTTTTT. Protein product: CAWRFGTTTGELFF.

V is TRBV6-5 and J is TRBJ2-5; TRBD1 aligns across 9 bases. The trim removed 0 bases at V and 4 bases at J, leaving 0 bases unmatched. The CDR3 totals 14 residues. CDR1 is MNHEY, CDR2 SVGAGI, per germline. CDR3 nucleotides: TGTGCCAGCAGTTACTCGACAGGGGGAGAGACCCAGTACTTC. It is translated as CASSYSTGGETQYF.

The chain is built from TRBV6-1 and TRBJ2-7; weak D call: TRBD2 (6 bases). Germline V gene lookup returns CDR1 MNHNS and CDR2 SASEGT. V was shortened by 5 bases and J by 0 bases, with 14 bases between the two germline ends. This CDR3 contains 15 residues. CDR3 residues: CASSTARDFSYEQYF. CDR3 nucleotide sequence: TGTGCCAGCAGTACCGCCCGGGACTTCTCCTACGAGCAGTACTTC.